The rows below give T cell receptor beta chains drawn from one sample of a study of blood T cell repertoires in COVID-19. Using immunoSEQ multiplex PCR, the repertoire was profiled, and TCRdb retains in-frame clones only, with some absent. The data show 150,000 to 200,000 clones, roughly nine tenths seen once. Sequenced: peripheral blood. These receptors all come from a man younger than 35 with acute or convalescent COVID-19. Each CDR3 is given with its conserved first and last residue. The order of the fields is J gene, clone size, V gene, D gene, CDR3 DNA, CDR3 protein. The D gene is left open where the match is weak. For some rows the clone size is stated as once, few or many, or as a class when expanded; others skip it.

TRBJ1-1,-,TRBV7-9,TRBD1,TGTGCCAGCAGCTGGGGGACAGGGGCTGGCACTGAAGCTTTCTTT,CASSWGTGAGTEAFF
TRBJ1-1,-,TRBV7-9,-,TGTGCCAGCAGCTTTGGCCAGGCACACTCTGAAGCTTTCTTT,CASSFGQAHSEAFF
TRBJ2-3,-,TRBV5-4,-,TGTGCCAGCAGCTCGAGGACAGTTGATCAAGATACGCAGTATTTT,CASSSRTVDQDTQYF
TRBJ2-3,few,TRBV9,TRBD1,TGTGCCAGCAGCGTCAGGGGGCTGGGTAAAGATACGCAGTATTTT,CASSVRGLGKDTQYF
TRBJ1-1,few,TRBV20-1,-,TGCAGTGCTAGTTACATGGGAGGCACTGAAGCTTTCTTT,CSASYMGGTEAFF
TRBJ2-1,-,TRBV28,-,TGTGCCAGCAGTTTAGAGGGGGACATCTACAATGAGCAGTTCTTC,CASSLEGDIYNEQFF
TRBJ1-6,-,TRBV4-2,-,TGTGCCAGCAGCCAAGATCCTCCGGGACACAAAAATAATTCACCCCTCCACTTT,CASSQDPPGHKNNSPLHF
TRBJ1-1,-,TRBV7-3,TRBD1,TGTGCCAGCAGCTATAACCGGGACAGGGGCTCTGAAGCTTTCTTT,CASSYNRDRGSEAFF
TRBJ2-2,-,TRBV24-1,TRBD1,TGTGCCACCAGTGAATTGGGACAGGGGGCGAACACCGGGGAGCTGTTTTTT,CATSELGQGANTGELFF
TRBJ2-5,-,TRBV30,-,TGTGCCTGGAAGGTGGGCAAGACCCAGTACTTC,CAWKVGKTQYF
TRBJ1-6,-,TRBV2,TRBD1,TGTGCCAGCAGTGAACGAGGGGGCGGTAATTCACCCCTCCACTTT,CASSERGGGNSPLHF
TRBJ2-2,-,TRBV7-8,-,TGTGCCAGCAGCCCTGGTGCTTGGGGGGAAACCGGGGAGCTGTTTTTT,CASSPGAWGETGELFF
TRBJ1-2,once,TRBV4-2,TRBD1,TGTGCCAGCAGCCTCCCGGGACAGGGAGTCTATGGCTACACCTTC,CASSLPGQGVYGYTF
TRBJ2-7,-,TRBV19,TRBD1,TGTGCCAGTAGTCCGGGACAGGACCTCTCCTACGAGCAGTACTTC,CASSPGQDLSYEQYF
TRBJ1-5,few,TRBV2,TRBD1,TGTGCCAGCACAGGCGGACAGGGTATTCAGCCCCAGCATTTT,CASTGGQGIQPQHF